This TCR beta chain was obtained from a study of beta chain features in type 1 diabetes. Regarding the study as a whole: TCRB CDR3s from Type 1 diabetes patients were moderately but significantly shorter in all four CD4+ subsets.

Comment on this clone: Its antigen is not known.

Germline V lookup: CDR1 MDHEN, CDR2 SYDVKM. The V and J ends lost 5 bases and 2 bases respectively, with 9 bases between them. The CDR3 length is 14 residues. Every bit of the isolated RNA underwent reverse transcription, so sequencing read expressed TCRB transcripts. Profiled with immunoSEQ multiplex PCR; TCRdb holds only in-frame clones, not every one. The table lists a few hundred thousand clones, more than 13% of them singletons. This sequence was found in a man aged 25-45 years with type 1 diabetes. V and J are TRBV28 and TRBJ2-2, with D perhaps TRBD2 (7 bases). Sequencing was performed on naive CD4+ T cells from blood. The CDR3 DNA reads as TGTGCCAGCAGTCCGGGGGGCAACACCGGGGAGCTGTTTTTT. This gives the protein CASSPGGNTGELFF.